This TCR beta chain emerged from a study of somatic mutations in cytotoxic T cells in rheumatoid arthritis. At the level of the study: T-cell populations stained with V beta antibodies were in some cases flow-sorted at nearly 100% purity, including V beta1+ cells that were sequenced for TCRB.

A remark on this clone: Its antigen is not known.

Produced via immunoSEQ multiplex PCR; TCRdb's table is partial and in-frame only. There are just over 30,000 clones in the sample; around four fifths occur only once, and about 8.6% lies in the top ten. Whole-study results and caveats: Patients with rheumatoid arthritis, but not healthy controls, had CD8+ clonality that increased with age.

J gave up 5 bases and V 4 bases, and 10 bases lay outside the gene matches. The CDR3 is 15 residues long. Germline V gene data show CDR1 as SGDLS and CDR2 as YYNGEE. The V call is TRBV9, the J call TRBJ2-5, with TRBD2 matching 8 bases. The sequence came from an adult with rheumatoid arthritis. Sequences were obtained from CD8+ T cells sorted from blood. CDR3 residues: CASSPSGTSGETQYF. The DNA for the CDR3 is TGTGCCAGCAGCCCCTCTGGGACTAGTGGGGAGACCCAGTACTTC.